The 9 T cell receptor beta chains below were found in one sample sequenced in a study of T cell changes during pregnancy in multiple sclerosis. Generated by immunoSEQ multiplex PCR, the TCRdb table keeps only in-frame clones and is missing some. In the table there are about 89,000 clones, approximately 95% of which are singletons. This material consisted of peripheral blood, taken after pregnancy. Every receptor here comes from a female donor in good health, enrolled as a control in a pregnancy study.

V and J are TRBV18 and TRBJ2-1, with 10 nucleotides matching TRBD1. Trimming at V came to 1 base and at J to 5 bases, leaving 2 bases not matched to a gene. CDR3 length equals 15 residues. Germline-derived CDR1 and CDR2 are KGHSH and LQKENI. CDR3 in DNA: TGTGCCAGCTCACCACGGACAGGGGGGAACAATGAGCAGTTCTTC. It yields the protein CASSPRTGGNNEQFF.

The chain is built from TRBV7-4 and TRBJ2-1, with D maybe TRBD1 (6 bases). The V end was cut by 4 bases, the J end by 8 bases, with 18 bases between. CDR1 and CDR2 (germline): SGHVT, SQSDAQ. CDR3 length equals 15 residues. CDR3 sequence: CASSSSAGTRDEQFF. The CDR3 region has the DNA TGTGCCAGCAGCTCCTCCGCCGGGACACGAGATGAGCAGTTCTTC.

The V call is TRBV28, the J call TRBJ2-2, with a tentative D call TRBD2 (6 bases). Germline assignment: CDR1 MDHEN and CDR2 SYDVKM. The CDR3 length is 16 residues. Trimming took 6 bases from V and 4 from J, leaving 18 bases between them. CDR3 amino acids: CASRKGTSTFTGELFF. DNA for the CDR3: TGTGCCAGCAGAAAAGGGACTTCAACGTTCACCGGGGAGCTGTTTTTT.

The J gene is TRBJ2-7, the V gene TRBV28; a possible D gene is TRBD2 (5 bases). Germline CDR1 is MDHEN and CDR2 is SYDVKM. This CDR3 comprises 12 residues. The germline V and J ends were trimmed by 3 bases and 5 bases, with 8 bases remaining between them. CDR3 protein: CASSLAGNEQYF. CDR3 in DNA: TGTGCCAGCAGTTTGGCCGGGAACGAGCAGTACTTC. Full variable domain (rest looked up from reference TRBV28 and TRBJ2-7): DVKVTQSSRYLVKRTGEKVFLECVQDMDHENMFWYRQDPGLGLRLIYFSYDVKMKEKGDIPEGYSVSREKKERFSLILESASTNQTSMYLCASSLAGNEQYFGPGTRLTVT.

The sample holds one count of this clone. V gene TRBV5-1 combines with J gene TRBJ2-1; TRBD2 might be the D (5 bases). Germline-derived CDR1 and CDR2 are SGHRS and YFSETQ. The CDR3 has 13 residues. Trimming cost V 4 bases and J 7 bases, with 12 bases left between them. Written as DNA, the CDR3 is TGCGCCAGCAGCCCAGGACCGGGGAATGAGCAGTTCTTC. This translates into CASSPGPGNEQFF.

The chain employs TRBV5-1 and TRBJ2-2, with a possible D match to TRBD1 (6 bases). Trimming removed 0 bases at V and 1 base at J, with 7 bases between. Germline V CDR1 and CDR2: SGHRS, YFSETQ. The CDR3 is 15 residues long. The CDR3 DNA reads as TGCGCCAGCAGCTTGGCGGGACAGAACACCGGGGAGCTGTTTTTT. Protein product: CASSLAGQNTGELFF.

This chain uses TRBV5-1 with TRBJ2-7, with 9 bases fitting TRBD1. Germline loops: CDR1 SGHRS, CDR2 YFSETQ. This CDR3 contains 14 residues. V shed 7 bases, J shed 7 bases, and the junction held 12 bases outside the gene matches. Written as DNA, the CDR3 is TGCGCCAGCCGCCGAGAACAGGGGGCTGAAGAGCAGTACTTC. Translation gives CASRREQGAEEQYF.

In nucleotides, the CDR3 is TGTGCCAGTAGACTGGGACAGGGAATCACTGAAGCTTTCTTT. It yields the protein CASRLGQGITEAFF. The rearrangement joins TRBV19 to TRBJ1-1; 9 nucleotides align to TRBD1. This CDR3 is built from 14 residues. Trimming removed 6 bases from V and 4 bases from J; junction bases left unmatched: 6. The germline V gene has CDR1 LNHDA and CDR2 SQIVND (reference sequence).

This CDR3 is CASRLGLWGAEAFF. CDR3 in DNA: TGTGCAAGTCGCTTAGGATTATGGGGCGCTGAAGCTTTCTTT. J is TRBJ1-1 and V is TRBV12-2; the table's TRBD1 call for D was not verified on the DNA. TRBV12-2 is classified as a pseudogene. There are 14 residues in the CDR3.